Listed below are T cell receptor beta chains from one sample, sequenced in a study of blood T cell repertoires in COVID-19. Sequenced by immunoSEQ multiplex PCR; TCRdb stores in-frame clones only, minus some. Of roughly 170,000 clones listed, around 78% are singletons. Material: PBMCs or T cells enriched from blood (not recorded which). These receptors were collected from a woman aged 50 to 60 who had recovered from COVID-19. Both conserved end residues are part of each CDR3. A D gene is named only where the DNA matches it firmly. Clone size is stated in some rows and not others, as once, few, many or a class when expanded.

- | TRBJ1-2 | TRBD1 | TRBV9 | CASSAQRQGAAGYTF | TGTGCCAGCAGCGCGCAGAGGCAGGGGGCTGCCGGCTACACCTTC
- | TRBJ2-4 | TRBD2 | TRBV27 | CASSLRSGRGMVSAKNIQYF | TGTGCCAGCAGTCTCCGTAGCGGGCGGGGAATGGTCTCGGCCAAAAACATTCAGTACTTC
once | TRBJ2-2 | TRBD1 | TRBV6-5 | CASRVTGGAAGELFF | TGTGCCAGCAGGGTGACAGGGGGCGCCGCCGGGGAGCTGTTTTTT
- | TRBJ2-3 | TRBD2 | TRBV4-2 | CASSQDVLAGGPGDTQYF | TGTGCCAGCAGCCAAGATGTACTAGCGGGGGGGCCGGGAGATACGCAGTATTTT
- | TRBJ1-1 | - | TRBV14 | CASSLTDLMNTEAFF | TGTGCCAGCAGTCTGACAGACCTCATGAACACTGAAGCTTTCTTT
- | TRBJ1-1 | TRBD1 | TRBV5-1 | CASSSGTGGAEAFF | TGCGCCAGCAGCTCCGGGACAGGGGGGGCTGAAGCTTTCTTT
once | TRBJ2-5 | - | TRBV10-3 | CAIGVGQGETQYF | TGTGCCATTGGGGTGGGGCAGGGGGAGACCCAGTACTTC
few | TRBJ1-4 | - | TRBV7-9 | CASSSQGSRNEKLFF | TGTGCCAGCAGCTCTCAGGGCAGCCGTAATGAAAAACTGTTTTTT
- | TRBJ1-2 | - | TRBV4-3 | CASSQGAGEHYGYTF | TGCGCCAGCAGCCAAGGGGCCGGGGAGCACTATGGCTACACCTTC
- | TRBJ2-3 | - | TRBV11-2 | CASSVNREPDTQYF | TGTGCCAGCAGCGTAAACAGGGAACCTGATACGCAGTATTTT
once | TRBJ1-2 | - | TRBV28 | CASTISPSAYGYTF | TGTGCCAGCACCATCTCCCCGAGTGCCTATGGCTACACCTTC
- | TRBJ1-6 | - | TRBV14 | CASSLGPGNSPLHF | TGTGCCAGCAGCCTAGGACCGGGGAATTCACCCCTCCACTTT
- | TRBJ2-2 | - | TRBV19 | CASSIAGATGELFF | TGTGCCAGTAGTATAGCGGGAGCCACCGGGGAGCTGTTTTTT
- | TRBJ1-2 | - | TRBV11-2 | CASSSLDSSYGYTF | TGTGCCAGCAGCTCCCTGGACAGTAGCTATGGCTACACCTTC
- | TRBJ1-5 | - | TRBV6-1 | CASSESGQRNQPQHF | TGTGCCAGCAGTGAATCTGGCCAGCGGAATCAGCCCCAGCATTTT
- | TRBJ2-1 | TRBD1 | TRBV4-3 | CASSQDVPGQGLSGAQFF | TGCGCCAGCAGCCAAGACGTTCCGGGACAGGGACTCTCCGGGGCGCAGTTCTTC
- | TRBJ1-2 | TRBD1 | TRBV15 | CATRKDLGTGNGYTF | TGTGCCACCAGAAAGGACCTGGGGACAGGGAATGGCTACACCTTC
- | TRBJ1-1 | - | TRBV7-6 | CASSLAPGETEAFF | TGTGCCAGCAGCTTAGCACCAGGTGAGACTGAAGCTTTCTTT
- | TRBJ2-2 | TRBD1 | TRBV27 | CASSTRQGKIANTGELFF | TGTGCCAGCAGTACCAGACAGGGAAAAATCGCGAACACCGGGGAGCTGTTTTTT
- | TRBJ1-1 | - | TRBV5-1 | CASSLQEGNAEAFF | TGCGCCAGCAGCCTACAGGAAGGTAACGCTGAAGCTTTCTTT
- | TRBJ1-5 | - | TRBV27 | CASTSAGDDRANQPQHF | TGTGCCAGCACCTCCGCAGGGGACGATCGGGCAAACCAGCCCCAGCATTTT
- | TRBJ2-5 | - | TRBV23-1 | CASSLHNQETQYF | TGCGCCAGCAGTCTTCACAACCAAGAGACCCAGTACTTC
once | TRBJ2-5 | TRBD1 | TRBV28 | CASSPAGGRETQYF | TGTGCCAGCAGTCCCGCAGGGGGCCGAGAGACCCAGTACTTC
- | TRBJ1-4 | - | TRBV2 | CASSEERDQWGLGEKLFF | TGTGCCAGCAGTGAAGAGAGGGACCAATGGGGGCTTGGTGAAAAACTGTTTTTT
- | TRBJ2-3 | - | TRBV30 | CAWSVGQGYPDTQYF | TGTGCCTGGAGTGTAGGGCAGGGTTATCCAGATACGCAGTATTTT
- | TRBJ1-1 | - | TRBV10-1 | CASSVGGSNTEAFF | TGCGCCAGCAGTGTTGGAGGGAGTAACACTGAAGCTTTCTTT
- | TRBJ1-3 | - | TRBV3-1/TRBV3-2 | CASSQVSGGGNTIYF | TGTGCCAGCAGCCAAGTCAGCGGAGGCGGAAACACCATATATTTT
- | TRBJ1-1 | - | TRBV11-3 | CASSSPGEYEAFF | TGTGCCAGCAGCTCCCCCGGGGAGTATGAAGCTTTCTTT
- | TRBJ1-2 | - | TRBV5-4 | CASSLGGTYGYTF | TGTGCCAGCAGCCTCGGTGGTACCTATGGCTACACCTTC
- | TRBJ1-1 | - | TRBV21-1 | CASSKLGATHRMNTEAFF | TGTGCCAGCAGCAAATTGGGGGCAACCCACAGGATGAACACTGAAGCTTTCTTT
- | TRBJ2-3 | TRBD1 | TRBV10-3 | CAISERQGVGDTQYF | TGTGCCATCAGTGAGAGGCAGGGGGTTGGAGATACGCAGTATTTT
few | TRBJ1-3 | TRBD1 | TRBV5-1 | CASSLPWTGVSGNTIYF | TGCGCCAGCAGCTTACCCTGGACAGGCGTCTCTGGAAACACCATATATTTT
once | TRBJ1-5 | TRBD1 | TRBV7-9 | CASSLGQDSNQPQHF | TGTGCCAGCAGCTTGGGACAGGATAGCAATCAGCCCCAGCATTTT
- | TRBJ1-6 | - | TRBV11-2 | CASSLGGNIFNSPLHF | TGTGCCAGCAGCTTGGGGGGAAACATTTTTAATTCACCCCTCCACTTT
few | TRBJ2-3 | TRBD1 | TRBV6-5 | CAGQRQGAGPDTQYF | TGTGCCGGACAGCGACAGGGGGCAGGGCCAGATACGCAGTATTTT
- | TRBJ2-3 | - | TRBV7-3 | CASSLIPTSTDTQYF | TGTGCCAGCAGCTTAATTCCTACCAGCACAGATACGCAGTATTTT
- | TRBJ1-5 | - | TRBV30 | CAWSKVGGQSGEVNQPQHF | TGTGCCTGGAGTAAGGTTGGCGGACAGAGCGGCGAGGTAAATCAGCCCCAGCATTTT
- | TRBJ2-2 | - | TRBV9 | CASSVRGGKDTGELFF | TGTGCCAGCAGCGTGAGGGGGGGTAAGGACACCGGGGAGCTGTTTTTT
- | TRBJ1-4 | - | TRBV7-9 | CAAGWANEKLFF | TGTGCCGCTGGTTGGGCGAATGAAAAACTGTTTTTT
- | TRBJ1-2 | - | TRBV5-1 | CASSLSPDYGYTF | TGCGCCAGCAGCTTGTCCCCAGACTATGGCTACACCTTC
few | TRBJ2-1 | TRBD1 | TRBV9 | CASSSDRVVSYNEQFF | TGTGCCAGCAGCTCCGACAGGGTTGTATCCTACAATGAGCAGTTCTTC
- | TRBJ1-2 | TRBD1 | TRBV15 | CATSRGGDSSNYGYTF | TGTGCCACCAGCAGAGGGGGGGACAGCTCTAACTATGGCTACACCTTC
- | TRBJ2-3 | TRBD2 | TRBV19 | CASSIQGTSGGTDTQYF | TGTGCCAGTAGTATACAGGGGACTAGCGGTGGCACAGATACGCAGTATTTT
- | TRBJ1-2 | TRBD1 | TRBV5-1 | CASRLGQEGGYTF | TGCGCCAGCAGGTTAGGACAGGAAGGTGGCTACACCTTC
few | TRBJ1-5 | - | TRBV12-3/TRBV12-4 | CASRYMNQPQHF | TGTGCCAGCAGATACATGAATCAGCCCCAGCATTTT
many | TRBJ1-5 | - | TRBV19 | CASSIGWGADQPQHF | TGTGCCAGTAGTATAGGCTGGGGCGCCGATCAGCCCCAGCATTTT
- | TRBJ1-6 | TRBD1 | TRBV7-8 | CASSSQTGLSSPLHF | TGTGCCAGCAGCTCACAGACAGGGTTGTCCTCACCCCTCCACTTT
- | TRBJ1-5 | - | TRBV18 | CASSQDSGEQPQHF | TGTGCCAGCTCACAAGATTCGGGAGAACAGCCCCAGCATTTT
- | TRBJ1-2 | - | TRBV6-5 | CASSSATGILNYGYTF | TGTGCCAGCAGTTCCGCCACAGGGATTCTAAACTATGGCTACACCTTC
- | TRBJ1-1 | - | TRBV19 | CASSIVEDWNTEAFF | TGTGCCAGTAGTATAGTAGAGGACTGGAACACTGAAGCTTTCTTT
- | TRBJ1-2 | - | TRBV5-6 | CASSLGGYAGYTF | TGTGCCAGCAGCTTGGGAGGGTACGCGGGCTACACCTTC
- | TRBJ1-2 | - | TRBV6-2/TRBV6-3 | CASSFGGGYTF | TGTGCCAGCAGTTTCGGGGGTGGCTACACCTTC
- | TRBJ2-5 | - | TRBV6-2/TRBV6-3 | CASSTPIRGAWETQYF | TGTGCCAGCAGTACCCCGATACGCGGGGCTTGGGAGACCCAGTACTTC
- | TRBJ1-6 | - | TRBV4-3 | CASSHVIENSPLHF | TGCGCCAGCAGCCACGTAATAGAAAATTCACCCCTCCACTTT
- | TRBJ1-3 | - | TRBV18 | CASSPESRSGNTIYF | TGTGCCAGCTCACCGGAGTCTCGCTCTGGAAACACCATATATTTT
- | TRBJ2-2 | TRBD2 | TRBV3-1/TRBV3-2 | CASSQTSGAGELFF | TGTGCCAGCAGCCAAACTAGCGGGGCCGGGGAGCTGTTTTTT
- | TRBJ1-2 | - | TRBV28 | CASRTPEAGRGYTF | TGTGCCAGCAGGACCCCCGAGGCAGGGCGAGGCTACACCTTC
few | TRBJ2-3 | - | TRBV28 | CASSPQGSTDTQYF | TGTGCCAGCAGCCCTCAGGGGAGCACAGATACGCAGTATTTT
once | TRBJ1-3 | TRBD1 | TRBV19 | CASSIGQGYSGNTIYF | TGTGCCAGTAGTATAGGACAGGGCTACTCTGGAAACACCATATATTTT